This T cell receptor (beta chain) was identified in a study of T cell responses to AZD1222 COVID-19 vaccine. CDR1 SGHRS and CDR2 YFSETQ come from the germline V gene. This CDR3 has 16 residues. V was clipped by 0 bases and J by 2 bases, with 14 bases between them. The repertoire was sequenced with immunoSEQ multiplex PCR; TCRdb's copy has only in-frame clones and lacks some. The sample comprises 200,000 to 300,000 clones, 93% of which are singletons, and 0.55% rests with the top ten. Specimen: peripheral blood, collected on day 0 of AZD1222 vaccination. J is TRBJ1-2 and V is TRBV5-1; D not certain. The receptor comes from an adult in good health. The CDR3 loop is CASSLDSGPGNYGYTF. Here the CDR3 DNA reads TGCGCCAGCAGCTTGGATTCGGGCCCTGGGAACTATGGCTACACCTTC.